The clone carrying this TCR beta chain was counted only a few times. Antigen unknown. Genomic DNA templated the TCR beta VDJ and CDR3 profiling. TCRdb recomputed calls from the reads with MiXCR, one row per CDR3 protein. The sample records roughly 200,000 distinct CDR3 sequences, 65% being singletons. CD8+CD57+ cell expansion had been shown by flow cytometry in patients chosen for sequencing. This entry is derived from a study of CD8+CD57+ T cells in acquired aplastic anemia. Study-wide findings and caveats: Overlapping CD8+ CDR3 repertoires of patients and controls contained 25 to 35 shared sequences.

Germline lookup yields CDR1 SGHDT and CDR2 YYEEEE. Trimming shortened V by 6 bases and J by 6 bases, and 12 bases separated the two germline ends. The CDR3 loop spans 12 amino acids. This receptor was identified in a human donor with aplastic anemia. This rearrangement joins TRBV5-6 to TRBJ1-1, with D unresolved. Sequencing was carried out using sorted CD4+, CD8+, or CD8+CD57+ T cells (not recorded which) from PBMCs. The CDR3 region has the DNA TGTGCCAGCACCACACGGATGGCTGAAGCTTTCTTT. Translation: CASTTRMAEAFF.